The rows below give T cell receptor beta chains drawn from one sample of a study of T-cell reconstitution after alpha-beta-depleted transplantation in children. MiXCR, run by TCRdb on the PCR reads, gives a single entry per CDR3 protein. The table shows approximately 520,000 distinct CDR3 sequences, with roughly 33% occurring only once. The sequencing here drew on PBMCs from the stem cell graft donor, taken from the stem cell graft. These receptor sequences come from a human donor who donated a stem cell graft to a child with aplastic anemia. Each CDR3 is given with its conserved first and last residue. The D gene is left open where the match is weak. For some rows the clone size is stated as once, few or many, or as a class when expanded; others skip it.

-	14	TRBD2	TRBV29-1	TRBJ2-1	TGCAGCGTTGAGGCTAGCGGGACGGGAAATGAGCATTTCTTC	CSVEASGTGNEHFF
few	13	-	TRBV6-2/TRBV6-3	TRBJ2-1	TGTGCCAGCAGTTACCGAGAGGCCAATGAGCAGTTCTTC	CASSYREANEQFF
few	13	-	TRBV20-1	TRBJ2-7	TGCAGTGCCTATAATACGGGAGCGCACGAGCAGTACTTC	CSAYNTGAHEQYF
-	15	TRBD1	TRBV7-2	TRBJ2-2	TGTGCCAGCAGCTTAACGACAGGGTACACCGGGGAGCTGTTTTTT	CASSLTTGYTGELFF
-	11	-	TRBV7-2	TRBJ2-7	TGTGCCAGCAGCCCCGCCCTCGAGCAGTACTTC	CASSPALEQYF
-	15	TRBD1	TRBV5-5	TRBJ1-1	TGTGCCAGCAGCCACGGACAGGGATTGAACACTGAAGCTTTCTTT	CASSHGQGLNTEAFF
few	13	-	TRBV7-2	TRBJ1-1	TGTGCCAGCAGCTTATATCGAGACACTGAAGCTTTCTTT	CASSLYRDTEAFF
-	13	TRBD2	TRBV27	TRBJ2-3	TGTGCCAGCACCCCCGCGGGGGAAGATACGCAGTATTTT	CASTPAGEDTQYF
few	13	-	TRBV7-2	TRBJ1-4	TGTGCCAGCAGCTTGGGGCCCAGCGGAAAACTGTTTTTT	CASSLGPSGKLFF
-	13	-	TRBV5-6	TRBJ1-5	TGTGCCAGCAGCTTGTCCGACAGGCGGCCCCAGCATTTT	CASSLSDRRPQHF
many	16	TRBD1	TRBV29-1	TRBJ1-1	TGCAGCGTCTGGTCTCCGGACAGGCTCTTGAACACTGAAGCTTTCTTT	CSVWSPDRLLNTEAFF